Sequencing of this T cell receptor (beta chain) was carried out in a study of cytomegalovirus exposure and HLA in healthy donors. General study points: The records held CMV serostatus as the only immune exposure information.

Worth noting for this clone: What it recognizes is unknown.

Deletions cut 3 bases from V and 7 bases from J, with 7 bases between. This CDR3 has 13 amino acids. Germline CDR1 reads MRHNA; CDR2 reads SNTAGT. 13 Jbeta primers and 60 Vbeta primers were used for the PCR. The method was immunoSEQ multiplex PCR; TCRdb's version includes in-frame clones alone and lacks a portion of them. Of 150,000 to 200,000 clones in the sample, nearly 80% were seen once. This TCR came from a man aged 45 to 65 in good health and CMV-seropositive. The sequenced sample consisted of PBMCs. The chain links TRBV6-4 to TRBJ1-6; D remains ambiguous. DNA of the CDR3: TGTGCCAGCAGTGAAATCATGAATTCACCCCTCCACTTT. This translates into CASSEIMNSPLHF.